This section outlines one T cell receptor beta chain sequence together with its context. The antigen is unknown. In blood CD8+ and CD4+ T cells, TCR beta underwent sequencing. The sample belongs to a study of CD8 T cells in Susac syndrome. cDNA came from roughly 0.53 to 1 ug RNA primed by random hexamers. Each CDR3 protein is one row after TCRdb ran MiXCR on the immunoSEQ multiplex PCR reads. The repertoire has about 210,000 distinct CDR3 sequences, 95% of them found once; the top ten carry 0.095%. Whole-study findings and limits: TCR sequencing and HLA analysis covered a relatively small number of individuals.

The V and J ends lost 1 base and 7 bases respectively, with 10 bases between them. Germline V gene sequence: CDR1 MNHEY, CDR2 SVGAGI. The CDR3 contains 13 residues. The chain uses TRBV6-5 and TRBJ1-2; D is possibly TRBD1 (5 bases). Sequencing was carried out using CD4+ T cells from PBMCs. The clonotype originates from a human donor with multiple sclerosis. The CDR3 bases are TGTGCCAGCAGTTACTGGGAGGGGACTGGCTACACCTTC. It codes for CASSYWEGTGYTF.